What follows is one TCR beta chain and its context. This sample was included in a study of CD8 T cells in ankylosing spondylitis. The CDR3 is 14 residues long. Germline V CDR1 and CDR2: SEHNR, FQNEAQ (reference sequence). Trimming removed 3 bases from V and 5 bases from J, with 11 bases in between. TCRdb re-derived calls from the 5' RACE reads in MiXCR, one entry per CDR3 protein. The sample holds around 150,000 distinct CDR3 sequences, roughly 44% seen once. The sample consisted of synovial fluid, either unsorted or a sorted T cell fraction (not recorded which). This sequence originates from a male donor with ankylosing spondylitis. The gene calls are TRBV7-9 and TRBJ2-1; D gene unclear. CDR3 region: CASSLSPWDNEQFF. As DNA, the CDR3 is TGTGCCAGCAGCTTGAGTCCTTGGGACAATGAGCAGTTCTTC.